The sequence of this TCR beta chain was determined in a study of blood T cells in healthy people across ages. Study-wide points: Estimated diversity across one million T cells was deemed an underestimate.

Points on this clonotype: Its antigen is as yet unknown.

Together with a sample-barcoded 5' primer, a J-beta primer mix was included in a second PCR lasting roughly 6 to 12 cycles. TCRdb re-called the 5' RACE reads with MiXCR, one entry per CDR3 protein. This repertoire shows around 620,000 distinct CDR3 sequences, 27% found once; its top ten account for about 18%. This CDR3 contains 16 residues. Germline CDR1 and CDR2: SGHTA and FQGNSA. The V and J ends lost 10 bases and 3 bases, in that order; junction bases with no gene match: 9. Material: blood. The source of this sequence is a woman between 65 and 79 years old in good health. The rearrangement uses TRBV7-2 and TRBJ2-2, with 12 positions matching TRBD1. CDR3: CAINRDRGPYTGELFF. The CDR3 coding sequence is TGTGCCATCAACCGGGACAGGGGGCCGTACACCGGGGAGCTGTTTTTT.